Shown below are 10 T cell receptor beta chains from a single sample sequenced in a study of blood T cell repertoires in COVID-19. Libraries were prepared by immunoSEQ multiplex PCR; TCRdb keeps only in-frame clonotypes and omits some of them. The data hold about 260,000 clones, with about 91% observed a single time. The sequenced sample was PBMCs or T cells enriched from blood (not recorded which). Source of these receptors: a middle-aged woman with acute COVID-19.

A few counts support this clone. The chain couples TRBV12-3 or TRBV12-4 to TRBJ2-5; D call uncertain. This CDR3 has 11 residues. Trimming cost V 2 bases and J 5 bases, with 3 bases left between them. CDR3 DNA: TGTGCCAGCAGTTTATCGGAGACCCAGTACTTC. Translation: CASSLSETQYF.

The V and J genes are TRBV5-1 and TRBJ1-1; no firm D call. The CDR3 totals 15 residues. V was pared by 4 bases and J by 3 bases, with 16 bases between. CDR1 SGHRS and CDR2 YFSETQ come from the germline V gene. The CDR3 nucleotides are TGCGCCAGCAGCCCCCGAGAGGGCTTGTACACTGAAGCTTTCTTT. Protein product: CASSPREGLYTEAFF.

The chain combines TRBV5-8 with TRBJ1-5; tentatively, D is TRBD1 (5 bases). This CDR3 has 16 residues. V shed 1 base and J shed 5 bases, with 16 bases lying between them. Germline V CDR1 and CDR2: SGHTS, YDEGEE. CDR3 residues: CASSLKDSTAHQPQHF. CDR3 nucleotide sequence: TGTGCCAGCAGCTTGAAGGATTCGACAGCCCATCAGCCCCAGCATTTT. Full variable domain (missing parts from reference TRBV5-8 and TRBJ1-5): EAGVTQSPTHLIKTRGQQATLRCSPISGHTSVYWYQQALGLGLQFLLWYDEGEERNRGNFPPRFSGRQFPNYSSELNVNALELEDSALYLCASSLKDSTAHQPQHFGDGTRLSIL.

The genes are TRBV3-1 (or the pseudogene TRBV3-2) and TRBJ2-1; no firm D call. V was pared by 4 bases and J by 4 bases, with 11 bases between. This CDR3 contains 14 residues. Germline values: CDR1 LGHDT, CDR2 YNNKEL (reference sequence). The CDR3 nucleotides read TGTGCCAGCAGCCCTCGGGTAGCTTACAATGAGCAGTTCTTC. Translation: CASSPRVAYNEQFF.

The V and J genes are TRBV5-4 and TRBJ1-1; 7 nucleotides line up with TRBD1. The junction had 7 bases not matched to a gene; V was cut back by 4 bases and J by 10 bases. This CDR3 has 12 residues. Germline V gene sequence: CDR1 SGHNT, CDR2 YYREEE (reference sequence). The CDR3: CASSVGGQRAFF. The CDR3 bases are TGTGCCAGCAGCGTGGGGGGACAGAGAGCTTTCTTT.

This clone was detected a few times. The genes are TRBV20-1 and TRBJ2-5; tentatively, D is TRBD1 (5 bases). The CDR3 extends over 16 amino acids. With 3 bases removed from V and 2 bases from J, the gap between germline ends came to 19 bases. Per germline, CDR1 DFQATT and CDR2 SNEGSKA (reference sequence). In DNA form, the CDR3 reads TGCAGTGCTAGTGGGTGGCAGGGTGGTAATCAAGAGACCCAGTACTTC. The encoded protein is CSASGWQGGNQETQYF.

This clone was recorded a few times. The chain links TRBV5-1 to TRBJ2-1, with 8 bases matching TRBD2. The CDR3 sequence is 14 residues long. Losses at the gene ends were 5 bases for V and 2 bases for J; bases not matched to a gene: 3. Germline values: CDR1 SGHRS, CDR2 YFSETQ. The CDR3 sequence: CASSPLAAYNEQFF. As DNA, the CDR3 is TGCGCCAGCAGTCCACTAGCGGCCTACAATGAGCAGTTCTTC. The entire variable domain, with the rest obtained from reference TRBV5-1 and TRBJ2-1, is as follows: KAGVTQTPRYLIKTRGQQVTLSCSPISGHRSVSWYQQTPGQGLQFLFEYFSETQRNKGNFPGRFSGRQFSNSRSEMNVSTLELGDSALYLCASSPLAAYNEQFFGPGTRLTVL.

The rearrangement uses TRBV7-9 and TRBJ1-1; D not certain. Germline lookup yields CDR1 SEHNR and CDR2 FQNEAQ (reference sequence). The CDR3 has 16 residues. V lost 5 bases to trimming and J lost 7 bases, with 23 bases between them. CDR3 sequence: CASSLDSFVRRGEAFF. CDR3 DNA: TGTGCCAGCAGCCTCGATTCCTTCGTGAGACGGGGTGAAGCTTTCTTT.

This clone was counted a single time. The chain employs TRBV7-9 and TRBJ1-4; maybe TRBD1 (5 bases). Deletions cut 2 bases from V and 8 bases from J, with 12 bases between. Germline V gene lookup returns CDR1 SEHNR and CDR2 FQNEAQ (reference sequence). This CDR3 region has 14 residues. The DNA for the CDR3 is TGTGCCAGCAGCTTATCGCAGGGCCAAGAAAAACTGTTTTTT. Protein product: CASSLSQGQEKLFF.

The chain uses TRBV6-5 and TRBJ1-5; D unresolved. The V gene lost 3 bases and the J gene lost 8 bases, with 11 bases spanning the gap. CDR1 and CDR2 (germline): MNHEY, SVGAGI. The CDR3 length is 13 residues. CDR3 nucleotides: TGTGCCAGCAGTTATGCATACGGGGAGCCCCAGCATTTT. The encoded protein is CASSYAYGEPQHF.